What follows are 12 T cell receptor beta chains derived from one specimen sequenced in a study of shared clonotypes between healthy human individuals. The table came from immunoSEQ multiplex PCR; TCRdb's copy has only in-frame clones and leaves some out. The sample carries some 1.4 million clones, around 97% recorded once. Sequencing input: naive CD4+ T cells sorted from blood. Subset given: CD45RA+ positively selected. The receptors stem from a man under 40 in good health.

The CDR3 nucleotides read TGTGCCAGCAGCGTAGACCCAGCGGGAGGCCCTTCCTACGAGCAGTACTTC. This sequence encodes CASSVDPAGGPSYEQYF. V is TRBV9 and J is TRBJ2-7; 9 bases are a match to TRBD2. The J segment lost 1 base and the V segment lost 0 bases, leaving 8 bases of the junction unmatched. CDR3 size: 17 residues. Germline CDR1 SGDLS, CDR2 YYNGEE.

The V call is TRBV30, the J call TRBJ1-3, with D possibly matching TRBD1 (6 bases). Germline V gene lookup returns CDR1 GTSNPN and CDR2 SVGIG (reference sequence). The CDR3 extends over 13 amino acids. V lost 5 bases to trimming and J lost 3 bases, with 11 bases between them. CDR3 in amino acids: CAWRTVSGNTIYF. DNA for the CDR3: TGTGCCTGGCGGACAGTGAGTGGAAACACCATATATTTT.

V and J are TRBV28 and TRBJ1-1, with 9 bases fitting TRBD1. V shed 2 bases and J 7 bases; nucleotides not matched to a gene: 23. This CDR3 has 20 amino acids. Germline V gives CDR1 MDHEN, CDR2 SYDVKM. The CDR3 here is CASSLRIFFGGTGTYGEAFF. The CDR3 DNA follows: TGTGCCAGCAGTTTAAGGATCTTTTTTGGTGGGACAGGGACGTATGGTGAAGCTTTCTTT.

The gene calls are TRBV15 and TRBJ2-5, with TRBD2 identical over 7 bases. The trim removed 5 bases at V and 3 bases at J, leaving 9 bases unmatched. The CDR3 has 15 residues. CDR1 and CDR2 from the germline V gene are LNHNV and YYDKDF (reference sequence). CDR3 region: CATSPRKAGEETQYF. In DNA, the CDR3 is TGTGCCACCAGCCCCCGAAAGGCGGGAGAAGAGACCCAGTACTTC.

The gene calls are TRBV7-8 and TRBJ2-1; the D gene is possibly TRBD2 (6 bases). The CDR3 has 17 residues. CDR1 and CDR2 (germline): SGHVS, FQNEAQ. Trimming took off 1 base at V and 0 bases at J, with 13 bases between the two ends. The CDR3 DNA follows: TGTGCCAGCAGCTTAGTAGGCGGGGCAAGCTCCTACAATGAGCAGTTCTTC. Translated, it gives CASSLVGGASSYNEQFF.

The CDR3 DNA is TGTGCCAGCAGCCTCCGCCAACGCCAGGGGGCTTCCTCCTACGAGCAGTACTTC. As protein: CASSLRQRQGASSYEQYF. This chain joins TRBV7-2 and TRBJ2-7, with 8 bases fitting TRBD1. Germline V gene lookup returns CDR1 SGHTA and CDR2 FQGNSA. The CDR3 has 18 residues. V shed 5 bases and J 0 bases; nucleotides not matched to a gene: 15.

The V call is TRBV18, the J call TRBJ1-1, with 7 bases identical to TRBD1. Germline CDR1 is KGHSH and CDR2 is LQKENI. The CDR3 contains 19 residues. Losses at the gene ends were 6 bases for V and 1 base for J; bases not matched to a gene: 20. This chain's CDR3 is CASSLHSLTGHGENTEAFF. The DNA of the CDR3 is TGTGCCAGCTCCCTCCATTCCCTGACAGGGCACGGGGAGAACACTGAAGCTTTCTTT.

This clone was picked up one time. At the DNA level, this CDR3 is encoded by other sequences in the same sample as well. The CDR3 coding sequence is TGCGCCAGCAGTCCAACAGGGGGAGAGACCCAGTACTTC. Its translation: CASSPTGGETQYF. This rearrangement joins TRBV5-1 to TRBJ2-5, with TRBD1 identical over 8 bases. This CDR3 is 13 amino acids long. Trimming at V came to 5 bases and at J to 4 bases, leaving 4 bases not matched to a gene. Germline V CDR1 and CDR2: SGHRS, YFSETQ.

The rearrangement joins TRBV2 to TRBJ1-1; D perhaps matches TRBD1 (5 bases). This CDR3 contains 15 residues. V lost 4 bases and J 5 bases, leaving 17 bases between the germline ends. Germline CDR1 reads SNHLY; CDR2 reads FYNNEI. CDR3 DNA sequence: TGTGCCAGCAGTGCCCCCCGGGGGACTTTGACTGAAGCTTTCTTT. This gives the protein CASSAPRGTLTEAFF.

The chain combines TRBV29-1 with TRBJ2-6; D unresolved. Germline CDR1 reads SQVTM; CDR2 reads ANQGSEA. V dropped 4 bases and J dropped 0 bases, with 7 bases sitting between them. This CDR3 is built from 14 residues. CDR3 coding DNA: TGCAGCGTTGGCAGCGTCTCTGGGGCCAACGTCCTGACTTTC. Translating gives CSVGSVSGANVLTF.

This rearrangement joins TRBV11-2 to TRBJ2-7, with 7 bases that match TRBD1. Germline V CDR1 and CDR2: SGHAT, FQNNGV. The CDR3 has 16 residues. V shed 1 base and J 0 bases; nucleotides not matched to a gene: 6. CDR3 sequence reads: CASSLAPGQISYEQYF. The CDR3 DNA reads TGTGCCAGCAGCTTAGCCCCGGGACAGATCTCCTACGAGCAGTACTTC.

V usage is TRBV9 and J usage is TRBJ2-5; 7 bases align to TRBD1. Per germline, CDR1 SGDLS and CDR2 YYNGEE. The CDR3 consists of 15 residues. V lost 3 bases, J lost 2 bases, and 7 bases stayed unmatched. CDR3 sequence (DNA): TGTGCCAGCAGCGAACTCGGGACAGTACAAGAGACCCAGTACTTC. As protein: CASSELGTVQETQYF.